The following is a T cell receptor (beta chain) sequence with its context. What it recognizes is unknown. The sample originates from a study of shared clonotypes between healthy human individuals. Whole-study results and caveats: Despite large depth, rarefaction showed incomplete sorted-subset sequencing. For naive CD4 cells, roughly 5% of clonotypes were shared across a few donors.

Naive CD8 cells lacked CD45RO, underwent positive selection for CCR7 and left out terminally differentiated effector memory CD45RA+ cells. The table came from immunoSEQ multiplex PCR; TCRdb's copy has only in-frame clones and leaves some out. Found here are some 2 million clones, about 95% of them singletons; the top ten hold around 1.2%. This TCR was recovered from a man aged 18 to 30 in good health. The sequencing input was naive CD8+ T cells sorted from blood.

The CDR3 loop reads CASSKTLAGDSGANVLTF. As DNA, the CDR3 is TGTGCCAGCAGTAAAACGCTAGCGGGGGACTCTGGGGCCAACGTCCTGACTTTC. This chain connects TRBV7-9 to TRBJ2-6; 10 bases align to TRBD2. Germline V lookup: CDR1 SEHNR, CDR2 FQNEAQ (reference sequence). The CDR3 sequence is 18 residues long. J lost 0 bases, V lost 6 bases, and 8 bases had no gene match.